The 26 T cell receptor beta chains listed next were all sequenced from one sample in a study of blood T cells in healthy people across ages. A second about 6 to 12 cycle PCR used barcoded and J-beta primers. One entry per CDR3 protein results from TCRdb running MiXCR on the 5' RACE reads. The table includes about a million distinct CDR3 sequences, just over 50% detected once. Input material: blood. These receptors originate from a woman aged 60-75 years in good health.

Regarding this clonotype: A junction end diverges from the germline sequence, so it may reflect a read error. The chain recombines TRBV4-2 with TRBJ2-7, with D maybe TRBD2 (5 bases). Germline V gene sequence: CDR1 LGHNA, CDR2 YNFKEQ. The CDR3 is made up of 15 amino acids. CDR3 region: CTSSQEPAVDYEQYF. The CDR3 coding sequence is TGTACCAGCAGCCAAGAACCAGCGGTTGACTACGAGCAGTACTTC.

The sample holds one count of this clonotype. V gene TRBV5-1 combines with J gene TRBJ2-1; 9 nucleotides match TRBD2. The germline CDR1 and CDR2 sequences are SGHRS and YFSETQ. V was pared by 4 bases and J by 3 bases, with 5 bases of the junction left unmatched. The CDR3 sequence is 15 residues long. The CDR3 spells CASSPSSGNYNEQFF. DNA of the CDR3: TGCGCCAGCAGCCCATCTAGCGGGAACTACAATGAGCAGTTCTTC.

V gene TRBV27 combines with J gene TRBJ2-4; no definite D call. The CDR3 sequence is 16 residues long. Trimming cost V 2 bases and J 0 bases, with 11 bases left between them. Germline CDR1 is MNHEY and CDR2 is SMNVEV (reference sequence). The CDR3 DNA is TGTGCCAGCAGTTTAGGTAGACCACTAGCCAAAAACATTCAGTACTTC. The encoded protein is CASSLGRPLAKNIQYF.

This clonotype was counted many times. A read error may explain this, as a much larger clone is one base away. The genes are TRBV9 and TRBJ2-5, with D tentatively TRBD1 or TRBD2 (6 bases each). The germline V gene has CDR1 SGDLS and CDR2 YYNGEE. CDR3 size: 14 residues. The CDR3 is CASSVGGSQETQYF. Written as DNA, the CDR3 is TGTGCCAGCAGTGTAGGGGGGAGCCAAGAGACCCAGTACTTC.

This chain joins TRBV7-2 and TRBJ2-1; 10 bases agree with TRBD1. After removal of 5 bases from V and 8 bases from J, the junction contained 6 bases not matched to a gene. Germline V CDR1 and CDR2: SGHTA, FQGNSA. The CDR3 totals 14 residues. CDR3: CASSPRQGAYEQFF. The CDR3 nucleotides are TGTGCCAGCAGCCCCCGACAGGGGGCCTATGAGCAGTTCTTC.

CDR3 amino acids: CASRFPGQEKPSSYEQYF. The CDR3 DNA reads TGTGCCAGCAGATTTCCGGGACAGGAGAAACCGAGCTCCTACGAGCAGTACTTC. This chain connects TRBV12-3 or TRBV12-4 to TRBJ2-7; TRBD1 agrees at 8 bases. V gave up 6 bases and J gave up 0 bases; unmatched junction bases: 16. The CDR3 is 18 amino acids.

This chain uses TRBV3-1 with TRBJ2-6; TRBD1 might be the D (6 bases). The CDR3 spans 15 residues. The germline CDR1 and CDR2 sequences are LGHDT and YNNKEL (reference sequence). V dropped 5 bases and J dropped 2 bases, with 10 bases sitting between them. The CDR3 sequence: CASSGRTAGANVLTF. The CDR3 DNA is TGTGCCAGCAGCGGACGGACAGCTGGGGCCAACGTCCTGACTTTC.

The J gene is TRBJ1-5, the V gene TRBV30; 9 nucleotides agree with TRBD1. Looked up from germline, CDR1 is GTSNPN and CDR2 is SVGIG (reference sequence). The J segment lost 6 bases and the V segment lost 3 bases, leaving 6 bases of the junction unmatched. The CDR3 contains 14 residues. As DNA, the CDR3 is TGTGCCTGGAGAAGACAGGGGGTGGGTCAGCCCCAGCATTTT. Encoded protein: CAWRRQGVGQPQHF.

V usage is TRBV7-9 and J usage is TRBJ2-1; D perhaps matches TRBD1 (6 bases). The CDR3 is made up of 11 amino acids. In germline, CDR1 is SEHNR, CDR2 FQNEAQ (reference sequence). V was cut by 8 bases and J by 11 bases, with 13 bases left in between. Here the CDR3 DNA reads TGTGCCAGCCGCCCAGGGGAAAAGCAGTTCTTC. It yields the protein CASRPGEKQFF.

V is TRBV11-2 and J is TRBJ2-7, with D tentatively TRBD2 (5 bases). Germline CDR1 is SGHAT and CDR2 is FQNNGV. V shed 5 bases and J shed 0 bases, with 17 bases lying between them. The CDR3 has 16 residues. CDR3 sequence (DNA): TGTGCCAGCAGCCAACTTGGGCGGGCCTCCTCCTACGAGCAGTACTTC. Amino acid sequence: CASSQLGRASSYEQYF.

The V call is TRBV7-9, the J call TRBJ2-7, with 8 bases that match TRBD2. The end of the DNA is better explained by TRBJ2-5, so the J call may be wrong. Germline loops: CDR1 SEHNR, CDR2 FQNEAQ (reference sequence). This CDR3 spans 13 amino acids. CDR3 bases: TGTGCCAGCAGCCGCGGGGGGCTTGAGACCCAGTACTTC. Protein: CASSRGGLETQYF.

The chain carries TRBV29-1 and TRBJ2-3; tentative D call: TRBD1 (5 bases). Germline values: CDR1 SQVTM, CDR2 ANQGSEA. The CDR3 is 14 amino acids. The V and J ends lost 8 bases and 0 bases respectively, with 15 bases between them. The CDR3 DNA follows: TGCAGCCCTAATCAGGGTGCTAGCACAGATACGCAGTATTTT. It yields the protein CSPNQGASTDTQYF.

The chain has TRBV7-2 and TRBJ1-1, with D possibly being TRBD1 (5 bases). Trimming pared 1 base from V and 3 bases from J, leaving 12 bases between. The CDR3 has 15 amino acids. From germline, CDR1 is SGHTA and CDR2 FQGNSA. CDR3 amino acids: CASSLGTTFYTEAFF. The DNA for the CDR3 is TGTGCCAGCAGCTTAGGGACAACCTTCTACACTGAAGCTTTCTTT.

The chain combines TRBV12-3 or TRBV12-4 with TRBJ2-3, with 9 positions matching TRBD2. V gave up 3 bases and J gave up 11 bases; unmatched junction bases: 9. There are 14 residues in the CDR3. CDR3 amino acids: CASSFGGRAGVQYF. The CDR3 DNA reads as TGTGCCAGCAGTTTTGGCGGGAGGGCAGGGGTGCAGTATTTT.

This clonotype was seen only a few times. The chain recombines TRBV27 with TRBJ2-1; D is uncertain. V lost 8 bases and J 6 bases, leaving 23 bases between the germline ends. Germline V gives CDR1 MNHEY, CDR2 SMNVEV (reference sequence). This CDR3 is 16 amino acids long. The CDR3 region is CASAQRYIVRVNEQFF. Written as DNA, the CDR3 is TGTGCCAGCGCACAAAGGTACATCGTAAGAGTCAATGAGCAGTTCTTC.

This clonotype was observed a few times. The V call is TRBV28, the J call TRBJ2-6; D may be TRBD1 or TRBD2 (5 bases each). The CDR3 length is 18 residues. Germline CDR1 MDHEN, CDR2 SYDVKM. V dropped 6 bases and J dropped 6 bases, with 24 bases sitting between them. CDR3 region: CASSRHGAAPSSANVLTF. The CDR3 DNA sequence: TGTGCCAGCAGCAGACACGGGGCAGCTCCCTCATCGGCCAACGTCCTGACTTTC.

J is TRBJ2-1 and V is TRBV29-1; D unclear. V shed 5 bases and J shed 4 bases, with 12 bases lying between them. Germline assignment: CDR1 SQVTM and CDR2 ANQGSEA. The CDR3 covers 13 residues. CDR3 region: CSVKGSMYNEQFF. CDR3 coding DNA: TGCAGCGTTAAAGGTAGTATGTACAATGAGCAGTTCTTC.

The chain combines TRBV20-1 with TRBJ2-3; the match to TRBD2 covers 14 bases. Trimming took 0 bases from V and 5 from J; bases not matched to a gene: 4. This CDR3 contains 16 residues. CDR1 and CDR2 (germline): DFQATT, SNEGSKA (reference sequence). The CDR3 sequence is CSAREGTSGSGDTQYF. As DNA, the CDR3 is TGCAGTGCTAGAGAGGGGACTAGCGGGAGTGGAGATACGCAGTATTTT.

Notes on this clonotype: One end of the junction varies from germline; a read error may be responsible. The chain recombines TRBV14 with TRBJ2-7; TRBD1 matches 8 bases. Looked up from germline, CDR1 is SGHDN and CDR2 is FVKESK. The length of the CDR3 is 16 residues. CDR3 bases: TGTGCCGGCAGCCAACTACTGACAGGGGTGCTGAACGAGCAGTACTTC. This translates into CAGSQLLTGVLNEQYF. The whole variable domain, remainder taken from reference TRBV14 and TRBJ2-7, is EAGVTQFPSHSVIEKGQTVTLRCDPISGHDNLYWYRRVMGKEIKFLLHFVKESKQDESGMPNNRFLAERTGGTYSTLKVQPAELEDSGVYFCAGSQLLTGVLNEQYFGPGTRLTVT.

J is TRBJ2-7 and V is TRBV7-2; a possible D gene is TRBD2 (6 bases). The CDR3 has 14 amino acids. Germline CDR1 reads SGHTA; CDR2 reads FQGNSA. Trimming took off 4 bases at V and 7 bases at J, with 17 bases between the two ends. This chain's CDR3 is CASSSRPGGWEQYF. CDR3 bases: TGTGCCAGCAGCTCCAGACCCGGAGGGTGGGAGCAGTACTTC. Combining the CDR3 with reference TRBV7-2 and TRBJ2-7 gives the whole variable domain GAGVSQSPSNKVTEKGKDVELRCDPISGHTALYWYRQSLGQGLEFLIYFQGNSAPDKSGLPSDRFSAERTGGSVSTLTIQRTQQEDSAVYLCASSSRPGGWEQYFGPGTRLTVT.

This clonotype was seen a handful of times. The V and J genes are TRBV2 and TRBJ2-1, with TRBD2 matching 8 bases. V lost 5 bases to trimming and J lost 4 bases; unmatched junction nucleotides: 10. Looked up from germline, CDR1 is SNHLY and CDR2 is FYNNEI. The CDR3 length is 16 residues. Here the CDR3 DNA reads TGTGCCAGCAGTTTCCGCGGTAGCGGGGCTTACAATGAGCAGTTCTTC. As protein: CASSFRGSGAYNEQFF.

The CDR3 here is CASSLFTSGLYEQYF. Written as DNA, the CDR3 is TGTGCCAGCAGCTTATTCACTAGCGGGCTCTACGAGCAGTACTTC. The V and J genes are TRBV7-8 and TRBJ2-4; 9 bases agree with TRBD2. Judging by the DNA end, TRBJ2-7 fits better; the J call may be wrong. CDR1 and CDR2 (germline): SGHVS, FQNEAQ. There are 15 residues in the CDR3.

The CDR3 DNA reads as TGTGCCAGCAGTGCCCGACAGGGCAGTCAGCCCCAGCATTTT. It specifies CASSARQGSQPQHF. This chain links TRBV28 with TRBJ1-5; 7 bases are shared with TRBD1. The length of the CDR3 is 14 residues. Germline assignment: CDR1 MDHEN and CDR2 SYDVKM. Trimming cost V 5 bases and J 6 bases; bases outside gene matches: 7.

This sequence joins TRBV11-2 and TRBJ2-2, with D possibly matching TRBD1 (6 bases). This CDR3 has 17 amino acids. Trimming took 6 bases from V and 1 from J, leaving 18 bases between them. From germline, CDR1 is SGHAT and CDR2 FQNNGV. CDR3 coding DNA: TGTGCCAGCAGGCATATACAGGGAGAAGTGAACACCGGGGAGCTGTTTTTT. Its translation: CASRHIQGEVNTGELFF. Full variable domain (missing parts from reference TRBV11-2 and TRBJ2-2): EAGVAQSPRYKIIEKRQSVAFWCNPISGHATLYWYQQILGQGPKLLIQFQNNGVVDDSQLPKDRFSAERLKGVDSTLKIQPAKLEDSAVYLCASRHIQGEVNTGELFFGEGSRLTVL.

DNA for the CDR3: TGTGCCATCAGCGGGACTAGCCCCAGCACAGATACGCAGTATTTT. As protein: CAISGTSPSTDTQYF. This sequence joins TRBV10-3 and TRBJ2-3; 9 bases are shared with TRBD2. The ends lost 6 bases at V and 0 bases at J; junction bases unmatched: 4. The CDR3 consists of 15 residues. The germline V gene encodes CDR1 ENHRY and CDR2 SYGVKD.

This clonotype has just a few counts. The rearrangement uses TRBV3-1 and TRBJ2-7, with unresolved D. The V gene's germline CDR1 is LGHDT and CDR2 YNNKEL (reference sequence). This CDR3 is built from 16 residues. Trimming took 0 bases from V and 3 from J, leaving 15 bases between them. In nucleotides, the CDR3 is TGTGCCAGCAGCCAAGACCTCGATTTAATATTCTACGAGCAGTACTTC. This gives the protein CASSQDLDLIFYEQYF.